A single sample gave rise to the 32 T cell receptor beta chains below, sequenced in a study of technical replicates of blood from a handful of donors. This table comes from immunoSEQ multiplex PCR, and its TCRdb copy is limited to in-frame clones, with some not included. The repertoire holds some 93,000 clones, with nearly 97% as singletons. What was sequenced was T cells isolated from PBMCs. These receptors were collected from a human donor in good health.

This sequence joins TRBV4-2 and TRBJ2-2, with D possibly matching TRBD2 (6 bases). The V end was cut by 0 bases, the J end by 2 bases, with 10 bases between. The CDR3 has 16 residues. Looked up from germline, CDR1 is LGHNA and CDR2 is YNFKEQ. The CDR3 here is CASSQDRDFNTGELFF. Written as DNA, the CDR3 is TGTGCCAGCAGCCAAGACCGGGACTTTAACACCGGGGAGCTGTTTTTT.

The rearrangement links TRBV5-8 to TRBJ2-2; possibly TRBD2 for D (5 bases). This CDR3 contains 15 residues. Per the germline V gene, CDR1 is SGHTS and CDR2 is YDEGEE. Trimming shortened V by 3 bases and J by 8 bases, and 17 bases separated the two germline ends. The CDR3 coding sequence is TGTGCCAGCAGCTATTCTGGAGGCTTGGTTGGGGAGCTGTTTTTT. Residues: CASSYSGGLVGELFF. The whole variable domain, remainder taken from reference TRBV5-8 and TRBJ2-2, is EAGVTQSPTHLIKTRGQQATLRCSPISGHTSVYWYQQALGLGLQFLLWYDEGEERNRGNFPPRFSGRQFPNYSSELNVNALELEDSALYLCASSYSGGLVGELFFGEGSRLTVL.

The rearrangement joins TRBV9 to TRBJ2-1; the D gene is possibly TRBD1 (5 bases). Germline CDR1 reads SGDLS; CDR2 reads YYNGEE. The CDR3 extends over 14 amino acids. The V gene lost 0 bases and the J gene lost 2 bases, with 6 bases spanning the gap. CDR3 bases: TGTGCCAGCAGCGTAGTAGGGGCCTACAATGAGCAGTTCTTC. It specifies CASSVVGAYNEQFF.

This clone was observed once. The chain carries TRBV5-4 and TRBJ2-7, with TRBD1 matching over 8 bases. Germline V gene data show CDR1 as SGHNT and CDR2 as YYREEE (reference sequence). With 2 bases clipped from V and 4 bases from J, the junction kept 11 bases outside the gene matches. The CDR3 sequence is 16 residues long. The CDR3 protein is CASSFLSGQATYEQYF. For the CDR3, the DNA is TGTGCCAGCAGCTTTCTTTCGGGACAGGCCACGTACGAGCAGTACTTC.

This chain uses TRBV6-6 with TRBJ2-7; D is possibly TRBD2 (6 bases). Germline V gene data show CDR1 as MNHNY and CDR2 as SVGAGI (reference sequence). V lost 2 bases and J 0 bases, leaving 8 bases between the germline ends. The CDR3 spans 14 residues. CDR3 sequence (DNA): TGTGCCAGCAGTTACGGGCGGGACTCCTACGAGCAGTACTTC. It codes for CASSYGRDSYEQYF.

The CDR3 DNA follows: TGTGCCAGCAGTTCTTATTGGGCTAGCCGATCCTACAATGAGCAGTTCTTC. Translated: CASSSYWASRSYNEQFF. V and J are TRBV28 and TRBJ2-1; tentative D call: TRBD2 (5 bases). The germline V gene encodes CDR1 MDHEN and CDR2 SYDVKM. The CDR3 runs to 17 residues. Trimming removed 4 bases from V and 1 base from J, with 17 bases in between. The variable domain in full, completed from reference TRBV28 and TRBJ2-1, reads DVKVTQSSRYLVKRTGEKVFLECVQDMDHENMFWYRQDPGLGLRLIYFSYDVKMKEKGDIPEGYSVSREKKERFSLILESASTNQTSMYLCASSSYWASRSYNEQFFGPGTRLTVL.

In its sample, this clone was seen once. The chain carries TRBV19 and TRBJ2-7; 7 bases are a match to TRBD1. This CDR3 is 15 amino acids long. Germline V gene lookup returns CDR1 LNHDA and CDR2 SQIVND (reference sequence). J gave up 0 bases and V 7 bases, and 9 bases lay outside the gene matches. For the CDR3, the DNA is TGTGCCAGTACCCCTGGACAGGCGCCCTCCTACGAGCAGTACTTC. It specifies CASTPGQAPSYEQYF.

The chain has TRBV19 and TRBJ1-2; the D gene is possibly TRBD1 (5 bases). Germline lookup yields CDR1 LNHDA and CDR2 SQIVND (reference sequence). The CDR3 extends over 14 amino acids. V lost 3 bases and J lost 6, with 14 bases in between. CDR3 sequence reads: CASSIRPDSHGYTF. The CDR3 DNA reads TGTGCCAGTAGTATCCGTCCCGACAGCCATGGCTACACCTTC.

The genes are TRBV13 and TRBJ2-1; 8 bases are a match to TRBD1. The CDR3 is made up of 15 amino acids. V lost 7 bases and J lost 2; bases outside the gene matches: 7. Germline CDR1 is PRHDT and CDR2 is FYEKMQ (reference sequence). CDR3 in DNA: TGTGCCAGCACCGGACAGGGCCCCCCCTACAATGAGCAGTTCTTC. It yields the protein CASTGQGPPYNEQFF.

The J gene is TRBJ1-1, the V gene TRBV15, with unresolved D. Looked up from germline, CDR1 is LNHNV and CDR2 is YYDKDF (reference sequence). V was pared by 8 bases and J by 0 bases, with 13 bases between. This CDR3 is 14 amino acids long. Written as DNA, the CDR3 is TGTGCCACCGGTCCTCCCGAGGTGAACACTGAAGCTTTCTTT. This gives the protein CATGPPEVNTEAFF.

This sequence joins TRBV29-1 and TRBJ2-7; 9 bases agree with TRBD1. V trimming: 4 bases; J trimming: 5 bases; junction bases outside the gene matches: 9. The germline CDR1 and CDR2 sequences are SQVTM and ANQGSEA. This CDR3 has 14 residues. The CDR3 coding sequence is TGCAGCGTTGTTTCCGGGACAGGGTTCGACGAGCAGTACTTC. It is translated as CSVVSGTGFDEQYF.

The CDR3 sequence: CASSGLAGNTGELFF. The CDR3, as DNA: TGCGCCAGCAGCGGACTAGCGGGGAACACCGGGGAGCTGTTTTTT. V is TRBV10-1 and J is TRBJ2-2; 11 bases are a match to TRBD2. V was clipped by 6 bases and J by 1 base; unmatched bases: 1. CDR1 is WNHNN and CDR2 is SYGVQD in the germline V gene (reference sequence). This CDR3 is built from 15 residues.

V and J are TRBV5-1 and TRBJ1-2; 8 bases are a match to TRBD1. The V gene's germline CDR1 is SGHRS and CDR2 YFSETQ. The CDR3 runs 15 residues. J was trimmed by 6 bases and V by 4 bases; bases with no gene match: 11. The CDR3 spells CASSPRTGLDDGYTF. CDR3 DNA: TGCGCCAGCAGCCCAAGGACAGGGTTAGATGATGGCTACACCTTC.

V gene TRBV6-6 combines with J gene TRBJ1-1; D gene uncertain. CDR1 is MNHNY and CDR2 is SVGAGI in the germline V gene (reference sequence). Trimming removed 8 bases at V and 0 bases at J, with 10 bases between. This CDR3 has 13 residues. DNA for the CDR3: TGTGCCAGCCAGAATGGTGTGAACACTGAAGCTTTCTTT. It yields the protein CASQNGVNTEAFF.

The V gene is TRBV7-9, the J gene TRBJ2-7; possible D gene TRBD2, 5 bases. The V and J ends lost 5 bases and 2 bases respectively, with 7 bases between them. This CDR3 is 12 amino acids long. Germline V gene lookup returns CDR1 SEHNR and CDR2 FQNEAQ (reference sequence). The CDR3 region has the DNA TGTGCCAGCAGCGACGGGACCTACGAGCAGTACTTC. Amino acids: CASSDGTYEQYF.

V and J are TRBV4-2 and TRBJ2-3, with TRBD2 identical over 7 bases. In germline, CDR1 is LGHNA, CDR2 YNFKEQ. Trimming took 1 base from V and 2 from J; bases not matched to a gene: 3. The CDR3 length is 15 residues. This CDR3 is CASSQGAGDTDTQYF. CDR3 sequence (DNA): TGTGCCAGCAGCCAAGGCGCGGGGGACACAGATACGCAGTATTTT.

A remark on this clone: This same CDR3 is encoded by further DNA sequences in the sample. This chain uses TRBV27 with TRBJ2-7, with 10 bases matching TRBD1. V lost 2 bases to trimming and J lost 4 bases; unmatched junction nucleotides: 2. The germline CDR1 and CDR2 sequences are MNHEY and SMNVEV (reference sequence). The CDR3 sequence is 14 residues long. Here the CDR3 reads CASSLGTGAYEQYF. The CDR3 DNA sequence: TGTGCCAGCAGTTTAGGGACAGGGGCTTACGAGCAGTACTTC.

The chain has TRBV5-5 and TRBJ2-7, with D possibly TRBD2 on 6 matching bases. Trimming shortened V by 1 base and J by 3 bases, and 14 bases separated the two germline ends. The germline V gene has CDR1 SGHKS and CDR2 YYEKEE (reference sequence). This CDR3 has 15 amino acids. The CDR3 coding sequence is TGTGCCAGCAGCTTGAATACGGGAGACGGCTACGAGCAGTACTTC. Translated: CASSLNTGDGYEQYF.

In its sample, this clone was seen a few times. V gene TRBV28 combines with J gene TRBJ1-1, with TRBD1 as a possible D gene (6 bases). Trimming shortened V by 0 bases and J by 2 bases, and 7 bases separated the two germline ends. In germline, CDR1 is MDHEN, CDR2 SYDVKM. The CDR3 is 14 amino acids. The CDR3 DNA follows: TGTGCCAGCAGTTTATGGGGACACAACACTGAAGCTTTCTTT. It yields the protein CASSLWGHNTEAFF.

This chain uses TRBV4-1 with TRBJ2-7; TRBD1 aligns across 9 bases. CDR1 is MGHRA and CDR2 is YSYEKL in the germline V gene. This CDR3 region has 16 residues. The V gene end was trimmed by 5 bases and the J gene end by 7 bases; junction bases not matched to a gene: 15. For the CDR3, the DNA is TGCGCCAGCAGCATAAAGGGTGGGACAGGGACTTTGGAGCAGTACTTC. This encodes CASSIKGGTGTLEQYF.

This clone has only one observation. This rearrangement joins TRBV5-4 to TRBJ2-1; 10 nucleotides line up with TRBD1. The V gene end was trimmed by 6 bases and the J gene end by 7 bases; junction bases not matched to a gene: 10. There are 15 residues in the CDR3. CDR1 is SGHNT, CDR2 YYREEE, per germline (reference sequence). CDR3 sequence reads: CASNPDRGQRNEQFF. The CDR3 nucleotides are TGTGCCAGCAATCCCGACAGGGGGCAACGGAATGAGCAGTTCTTC.

CDR3 amino acids: CASSLEPWAQFF. In nucleotides, the CDR3 is TGTGCCAGCAGCTTAGAACCGTGGGCGCAGTTCTTC. V and J are TRBV7-9 and TRBJ2-1; D is unresolved. V was shortened by 1 base and J by 12 bases, with 10 bases between the two germline ends. Germline assignment: CDR1 SEHNR and CDR2 FQNEAQ (reference sequence). This CDR3 region has 12 residues.

The chain joins TRBV27 to TRBJ2-7, with TRBD2 as a possible D gene (6 bases). The CDR3 sequence is 13 residues long. Germline loops: CDR1 MNHEY, CDR2 SMNVEV (reference sequence). V lost 3 bases and J 3 bases, leaving 9 bases between the germline ends. The CDR3 spells CASSLSGSYEQYF. The CDR3 DNA follows: TGTGCCAGCAGTTTGTCCGGGAGCTACGAGCAGTACTTC.

This clone was seen just once. The chain employs TRBV7-9 and TRBJ1-1, with D maybe TRBD1 (5 bases). Deletions cut 5 bases from V and 0 bases from J, with 25 bases between. The CDR3 sequence is 19 residues long. Germline CDR1 SEHNR, CDR2 FQNEAQ (reference sequence). CDR3 amino acids: CASSLPGQRGRMMNTEAFF. In DNA form, the CDR3 reads TGTGCCAGCAGCCTTCCCGGACAAAGAGGCAGGATGATGAACACTGAAGCTTTCTTT.

This sequence joins TRBV10-3 and TRBJ2-2; D may be TRBD2 (6 bases). Germline V gives CDR1 ENHRY, CDR2 SYGVKD. The CDR3 loop spans 13 amino acids. Trimming cost V 4 bases and J 6 bases, with 9 bases left between them. The CDR3 reads CAISGREAGELFF. In nucleotides, the CDR3 is TGTGCCATCAGTGGTAGGGAGGCCGGGGAGCTGTTTTTT.

V usage is TRBV2 and J usage is TRBJ2-1; 9 nucleotides agree with TRBD1. Losses at the gene ends were 4 bases for V and 7 bases for J; bases not matched to a gene: 5. Germline V gene sequence: CDR1 SNHLY, CDR2 FYNNEI. The CDR3 contains 14 residues. CDR3 sequence: CASSGGQGGNEQFF. The CDR3 DNA is TGTGCCAGCAGTGGGGGACAGGGAGGGAATGAGCAGTTCTTC.

About this clone: Since no conserved phenylalanine or tryptophan closes the CDR3, a read error is the likely cause. Because the CDR3's place on the DNA is in doubt, the DNA is left out and the CDR3 is given as listed by TCRdb. The chain has TRBV6-5 and TRBJ1-1; the table's D call, TRBD1, was not checked against the DNA. The CDR3 spans 11 amino acids, including both terminal residues. CDR1 and CDR2 (germline): MNHEY, SVGAGI. The CDR3 sequence is CAETGTPKRSR.

The chain links TRBV9 to TRBJ2-5; 7 bases line up with TRBD2. The germline V gene encodes CDR1 SGDLS and CDR2 YYNGEE. The CDR3 contains 13 residues. V trimming: 1 base; J trimming: 3 bases; junction bases outside the gene matches: 0. The CDR3 nucleotides are TGTGCCAGCAGCGTACGGGGGGAAGAGACCCAGTACTTC. Encoded protein: CASSVRGEETQYF.

The chain links TRBV14 to TRBJ1-2; D unresolved. The CDR3 is made up of 14 amino acids. V lost 1 base and J 8 bases, leaving 14 bases between the germline ends. From germline, CDR1 is SGHDN and CDR2 FVKESK. The CDR3 reads CASSQARAGVGYTF. The DNA of the CDR3 is TGTGCCAGCAGCCAAGCTCGGGCGGGAGTCGGCTACACCTTC.

The chain has TRBV7-6 and TRBJ2-1, with 9 bases lining up with TRBD1. After removal of 2 bases from V and 6 bases from J, the junction contained 11 bases not matched to a gene. The CDR3 loop spans 17 amino acids. CDR1 SGHVS and CDR2 FNYEAQ come from the germline V gene. CDR3 nucleotide sequence: TGTGCCAGCAGCTTACGGAACCGGGACAGGGTGCCCAATGAGCAGTTCTTC. Protein: CASSLRNRDRVPNEQFF.

The V and J genes are TRBV27 and TRBJ2-7, with 9 bases identical to TRBD1. The CDR3 has 14 amino acids. Per germline, CDR1 MNHEY and CDR2 SMNVEV (reference sequence). V shed 5 bases, J shed 5 bases, and the junction held 7 bases outside the gene matches. Here the CDR3 reads CASSATGGRNEQYF. The CDR3, as DNA: TGTGCCAGCAGTGCAACAGGGGGCCGTAACGAGCAGTACTTC.

This rearrangement joins TRBV4-2 to TRBJ2-7; D is ambiguous. The CDR3 is made up of 14 amino acids. Looked up from germline, CDR1 is LGHNA and CDR2 is YNFKEQ. Trimming took off 0 bases at V and 5 bases at J, with 11 bases between the two ends. CDR3: CASSQEGSVHEQYF. The CDR3, as DNA: TGTGCCAGCAGCCAAGAGGGCAGTGTCCACGAGCAGTACTTC.